Below are 32 T cell receptor beta chains sequenced from a single sample in a study of cytomegalovirus exposure and HLA in healthy donors. The PCR made use of 60 Vbeta and 13 Jbeta primers. Method: immunoSEQ multiplex PCR; TCRdb's copy keeps in-frame clones and lacks some. The sample has about 200,000 clones, and its top ten clones hold around 6%. Sequencing was performed on PBMCs. These receptors were collected from a man aged 30 to 39 in good health and CMV-seronegative.

This chain's CDR3 is CASSSTGTFGGELFF. As DNA, the CDR3 is TGTGCCAGCAGCTCCACCGGGACATTCGGCGGGGAGCTGTTTTTT. The chain joins TRBV7-6 to TRBJ2-2, with a possible D match to TRBD1 (6 bases). CDR3 length: 15 amino acids. V was trimmed by 4 bases and J by 7 bases, leaving 16 bases between them. The germline gives CDR1 SGHVS, CDR2 FNYEAQ.

J is TRBJ2-2 and V is TRBV9, with TRBD2 identical over 7 bases. CDR1 is SGDLS and CDR2 is YYNGEE in the germline V gene. The CDR3 runs to 16 residues. The V gene end was trimmed by 4 bases and the J gene end by 3 bases; junction bases not matched to a gene: 9. The CDR3, as DNA: TGTGCCAGCAGCTTCCGGGACTACACCTACACCGGGGAGCTGTTTTTT. This gives the protein CASSFRDYTYTGELFF.

In regard to this clone: One end of the junction fails to match germline, which may point to a read error. The rearrangement joins TRBV15 to TRBJ2-5; D gene ambiguous. Germline CDR1 LNHNV, CDR2 YYDKDF (reference sequence). This CDR3 is 13 amino acids long. Here the CDR3 DNA reads TGTGCCACCAACAGAGATATTATAGAGACCCAGTACTTC. Its protein product is CATNRDIIETQYF.

The CDR3 DNA sequence: TGTGCCAGCAGCCCGGACAGGGTGAACACCGGGGAGCTGTTTTTT. It yields the protein CASSPDRVNTGELFF. J is TRBJ2-2 and V is TRBV11-2; 8 bases fit TRBD1. From germline, CDR1 is SGHAT and CDR2 FQNNGV. Losses at the gene ends were 5 bases for V and 1 base for J; bases not matched to a gene: 3. This CDR3 spans 15 amino acids.

With respect to this clone: This sample includes further DNA sequences coding for the same CDR3. The chain has TRBV19 and TRBJ1-2, with TRBD1 matching over 9 bases. From germline, CDR1 is LNHDA and CDR2 SQIVND (reference sequence). V lost 5 bases, J lost 2 bases, and 6 bases stayed unmatched. This CDR3 has 15 amino acids. This CDR3 is CASSPRDRVNYGYTF. The CDR3 DNA follows: TGTGCCAGTAGTCCCAGGGACAGGGTAAACTATGGCTACACCTTC.

V usage is TRBV5-4 and J usage is TRBJ1-2; TRBD1 matches at 8 bases. The germline V gene has CDR1 SGHNT and CDR2 YYREEE (reference sequence). Trimming cost V 4 bases and J 1 base; bases outside gene matches: 3. The CDR3 is made up of 14 amino acids. CDR3 residues: CASSAGGRNYGYTF. The CDR3 DNA is TGTGCCAGCAGCGCAGGGGGCCGTAACTATGGCTACACCTTC.

The chain has TRBV27 and TRBJ2-2; the match to TRBD1 covers 11 bases. Germline CDR1 and CDR2: MNHEY and SMNVEV (reference sequence). V shed 4 bases and J 4 bases; nucleotides not matched to a gene: 11. This CDR3 is built from 18 residues. The CDR3 region has the DNA TGTGCCAGCAGTTCCCAACGAGGACAGGGGGCAGGCACCGGGGAGCTGTTTTTT. It codes for CASSSQRGQGAGTGELFF.

The chain uses TRBV12-5 and TRBJ1-4; 7 bases fit TRBD1. This CDR3 region has 15 residues. From germline, CDR1 is LGHNT and CDR2 FRNRAP. V trimming: 2 bases; J trimming: 10 bases; junction bases outside the gene matches: 10. CDR3 DNA: TGTGCTAGTGGTTTGCCGATGGGGACAGCTGGAAAACTGTTTTTT. Translation: CASGLPMGTAGKLFF. Complete variable domain (other parts from reference TRBV12-5 and TRBJ1-4): DARVTQTPRHKVTEMGQEVTMRCQPILGHNTVFWYRQTMMQGLELLAYFRNRAPLDDSGMPKDRFSAEMPDATLATLKIQPSEPRDSAVYFCASGLPMGTAGKLFFGSGTQLSVL.

Worth noting for this clone: Other DNA sequences in this sample translate to the same CDR3. The chain joins TRBV6-1 to TRBJ1-2; 8 bases align to TRBD1. Trimming removed 3 bases from V and 7 bases from J; junction bases left unmatched: 7. The CDR3 contains 14 residues. Per the germline V gene, CDR1 is MNHNS and CDR2 is SASEGT. CDR3 sequence: CASSDGQGARGYTF. In DNA, the CDR3 is TGTGCCAGCAGTGATGGGCAGGGGGCGCGTGGCTACACCTTC.

V gene TRBV4-1 combines with J gene TRBJ1-2; D call uncertain. The V gene's germline CDR1 is MGHRA and CDR2 YSYEKL. The length of the CDR3 is 15 residues. Trimming removed 0 bases from V and 8 bases from J, with 16 bases in between. This CDR3 is CASSQDLGQLWGYTF. CDR3 nucleotide sequence: TGCGCCAGCAGCCAAGATCTTGGCCAATTATGGGGCTACACCTTC.

The rearrangement joins TRBV2 to TRBJ1-6; D not certain. Trimming took off 5 bases at V and 0 bases at J, with 11 bases between the two ends. CDR3 length equals 16 residues. The V gene's germline CDR1 is SNHLY and CDR2 FYNNEI. The CDR3 DNA reads as TGTGCCAGCAGTATAGAGGCCGGCTCCTATAATTCACCCCTCCACTTT. Its translation is CASSIEAGSYNSPLHF.

The rearrangement uses TRBV30 and TRBJ2-7, with TRBD2 matching over 9 bases. Per germline, CDR1 GTSNPN and CDR2 SVGIG (reference sequence). The CDR3 extends over 15 amino acids. The junction had 11 bases not matched to a gene; V was cut back by 3 bases and J by 5 bases. CDR3 region: CAWSPMGGRDHEQYF. DNA of the CDR3: TGTGCCTGGAGCCCCATGGGCGGGAGGGACCACGAGCAGTACTTC.

J is TRBJ1-3 and V is TRBV7-8, with TRBD1 matching 8 bases. Germline assignment: CDR1 SGHVS and CDR2 FQNEAQ. J was trimmed by 4 bases and V by 4 bases; bases with no gene match: 6. The CDR3 sequence is 15 residues long. The CDR3 loop reads CASSSHRDRGNTIYF. The CDR3 nucleotides are TGTGCCAGCAGCTCCCACCGGGACAGGGGAAACACCATATATTTT.

The chain has TRBV5-4 and TRBJ1-2; D unclear. Trimming took off 4 bases at V and 0 bases at J, with 13 bases between the two ends. The CDR3 consists of 15 residues. CDR1 and CDR2 (germline): SGHNT, YYREEE (reference sequence). The DNA of the CDR3 is TGTGCCAGCAGCACCCCAAGAGGGACTAACTATGGCTACACCTTC. Amino acids: CASSTPRGTNYGYTF. The full variable domain, its missing parts supplied by reference TRBV5-4 and TRBJ1-2, is ETGVTQSPTHLIKTRGQQVTLRCSSQSGHNTVSWYQQALGQGPQFIFQYYREEENGRGNFPPRFSGLQFPNYSSELNVNALELDDSALYLCASSTPRGTNYGYTFGSGTRLTVV.

This chain uses TRBV9 with TRBJ2-5, with 7 bases lining up with TRBD2. The CDR3 is made up of 14 amino acids. V gave up 3 bases and J gave up 5 bases; unmatched junction bases: 7. Germline V gene sequence: CDR1 SGDLS, CDR2 YYNGEE. Here the CDR3 DNA reads TGTGCCAGCAGCGACCAAGTCGGGAGGGAGACCCAGTACTTC. Amino acid sequence: CASSDQVGRETQYF.

The J gene is TRBJ1-5, the V gene TRBV7-9; TRBD1 agrees at 7 bases. Germline V CDR1 and CDR2: SEHNR, FQNEAQ (reference sequence). V lost 1 base to trimming and J lost 2 bases; unmatched junction nucleotides: 2. The CDR3 extends over 15 amino acids. The CDR3 region has the DNA TGTGCCAGCAGCTTAGGTGGGACAGGCAATCAGCCCCAGCATTTT. As protein: CASSLGGTGNQPQHF.

The CDR3 loop is CASSFQGAGYIQYF. For the CDR3, the DNA is TGTGCCAGCAGCTTCCAGGGGGCAGGGTACATTCAGTACTTC. This chain uses TRBV11-3 with TRBJ2-4, with 8 nucleotides matching TRBD1. V gave up 3 bases and J gave up 8 bases; unmatched junction bases: 6. This CDR3 region has 14 residues. The germline V gene has CDR1 SGHNT and CDR2 YENEEA.

V gene TRBV29-1 combines with J gene TRBJ2-3; 8 bases are shared with TRBD2. The CDR3 runs to 14 residues. Trimming removed 3 bases from V and 1 base from J; junction bases left unmatched: 3. Germline V gene sequence: CDR1 SQVTM, CDR2 ANQGSEA. The CDR3 coding sequence is TGCAGCGTTGAGAGCGGGGGCGGCACAGATACGCAGTATTTT. This sequence encodes CSVESGGGTDTQYF.

The chain joins TRBV19 to TRBJ1-2; 7 nucleotides line up with TRBD1. CDR1 and CDR2 (germline): LNHDA, SQIVND (reference sequence). CDR3 length: 14 residues. With V trimmed by 6 bases and J by 5 bases, 9 bases remained unmatched. The CDR3 reads CASSLRQGRYGYTF. CDR3 sequence (DNA): TGTGCCAGTAGCCTCCGACAGGGAAGGTATGGCTACACCTTC.

This chain links TRBV18 with TRBJ1-1; 8 bases match TRBD1. J lost 1 base, V lost 0 bases, and 4 bases had no gene match. CDR3 length equals 16 residues. Germline V CDR1 and CDR2: KGHSH, LQKENI. The CDR3 loop is CASSPPNGQGNTEAFF. For the CDR3, the DNA is TGTGCCAGCTCACCACCGAATGGACAGGGGAACACTGAAGCTTTCTTT.

The chain recombines TRBV18 with TRBJ1-1; 7 nucleotides match TRBD1. The trim removed 4 bases at V and 0 bases at J, leaving 2 bases unmatched. This CDR3 is 14 amino acids long. Looked up from germline, CDR1 is KGHSH and CDR2 is LQKENI. The CDR3 bases are TGTGCCAGCTCACTGGGACAGATGAACACTGAAGCTTTCTTT. It yields the protein CASSLGQMNTEAFF.

V and J are TRBV25-1 and TRBJ1-2, with 10 nucleotides matching TRBD1. There are 15 residues in the CDR3. Trimming cost V 4 bases and J 7 bases; bases outside gene matches: 9. Germline CDR1 is MGHDK and CDR2 is SYGVNS. The CDR3 is CASSVPGQGTFGYTF. DNA of the CDR3: TGTGCCAGCAGTGTTCCGGGACAGGGGACGTTTGGCTACACCTTC.

In nucleotides, the CDR3 is TGTGCCAGCAGCCCTGGACAGGGGGCAAGCTATGGCTACACCTTC. Its protein product is CASSPGQGASYGYTF. The gene calls are TRBV5-5 and TRBJ1-2, with 11 bases aligning to TRBD1. V dropped 4 bases and J dropped 4; count of bases not matched to a gene: 6. CDR3 length: 15 amino acids. Germline CDR1 SGHKS, CDR2 YYEKEE (reference sequence).

The chain carries TRBV6-1 and TRBJ1-3; a weak D match, TRBD1 (6 bases). Germline lookup yields CDR1 MNHNS and CDR2 SASEGT. V was clipped by 2 bases and J by 5 bases, with 10 bases between them. This CDR3 has 14 amino acids. For the CDR3, the DNA is TGTGCCAGCAGTGAAACAGGGCTAAGAAACACCATATATTTT. Protein sequence: CASSETGLRNTIYF.

The chain recombines TRBV2 with TRBJ1-2, with D maybe TRBD1 (5 bases). In germline, CDR1 is SNHLY, CDR2 FYNNEI. This CDR3 comprises 15 residues. V lost 7 bases and J 3 bases, leaving 18 bases between the germline ends. For the CDR3, the DNA is TGTGCCAGCACCCGGCGGGGGGTTATTCACTATGGCTACACCTTC. Translating gives CASTRRGVIHYGYTF.

V usage is TRBV5-1 and J usage is TRBJ2-5; maybe TRBD1 (6 bases). The CDR3 has 11 amino acids. V gave up 6 bases and J gave up 5 bases, with 8 bases separating them. Per the germline V gene, CDR1 is SGHRS and CDR2 is YFSETQ. The CDR3, as DNA: TGCGCCAGCAAGGGGGAGGAGACCCAGTACTTC. It specifies CASKGEETQYF.

The gene calls are TRBV27 and TRBJ2-1, with D unclear. Germline CDR1 and CDR2: MNHEY and SMNVEV (reference sequence). Trimming removed 3 bases at V and 9 bases at J, with 12 bases between. The CDR3 is 13 amino acids. The CDR3 bases are TGTGCCAGCAGTTTCACCACCTCGGGTGAGCAGTTCTTC. The encoded protein is CASSFTTSGEQFF.

V gene TRBV19 combines with J gene TRBJ1-5; D may be TRBD1 (6 bases). The CDR3 is 16 residues long. The V and J ends lost 0 bases and 3 bases respectively, with 12 bases between them. Germline CDR1 reads LNHDA; CDR2 reads SQIVND (reference sequence). This CDR3 is CASSIDPGQINQPQHF. The CDR3 nucleotides are TGTGCCAGTAGTATAGATCCCGGACAGATCAATCAGCCCCAGCATTTT.

The CDR3 nucleotides read TGTGCCAGCAGCTTGGACAGTAATCTGTACTTC. Amino acids: CASSLDSNLYF. The rearrangement joins TRBV7-2 to TRBJ2-4; perhaps TRBD1 as D (6 bases). Trimming stripped 3 bases from V and 15 bases from J, with 12 bases between. The CDR3 has 11 residues. Germline V lookup: CDR1 SGHTA, CDR2 FQGNSA.

The CDR3 DNA reads as TGTGCCAGCAGCCCCTTGGGAGGGGGGGGCCCAGAGACCCAGTACTTC. It encodes CASSPLGGGGPETQYF. This rearrangement joins TRBV9 to TRBJ2-5; possibly TRBD2 for D (7 bases). V was clipped by 4 bases and J by 4 bases, with 20 bases between them. The CDR3 length is 16 residues. CDR1 SGDLS and CDR2 YYNGEE come from the germline V gene.

This chain links TRBV6-6 with TRBJ1-3, with unresolved D. This CDR3 contains 16 residues. V shed 1 base and J shed 0 bases, with 10 bases lying between them. In germline, CDR1 is MNHNY, CDR2 SVGAGI (reference sequence). The CDR3: CASSYLSSFSGNTIYF. CDR3 nucleotides: TGTGCCAGCAGTTACTTATCCAGTTTCTCTGGAAACACCATATATTTT.

CDR3 in DNA: TGTGCCAGCAGCCCCAGGGACAGGGTGCCTGAAGCTTTCTTT. Protein sequence: CASSPRDRVPEAFF. The chain uses TRBV5-4 and TRBJ1-1; TRBD1 aligns across 9 bases. V was pared by 4 bases and J by 6 bases, with 7 bases of the junction left unmatched. Germline V gene lookup returns CDR1 SGHNT and CDR2 YYREEE (reference sequence). The CDR3 is made up of 14 amino acids.